Following are 15 T cell receptor beta chains from one sample sequenced in a study of blood T cell repertoires in COVID-19. TCRdb keeps only in-frame clones here, not all; method: immunoSEQ multiplex PCR. The sample yields about 140,000 clones, 87% seen once. Material for sequencing was peripheral blood. The receptor source for this set is a woman in her thirties or forties with acute or convalescent COVID-19.

The CDR3 reads CASSVAALANQETQYF. The CDR3 DNA sequence: TGTGCCAGCAGCGTAGCTGCGCTAGCGAACCAAGAGACCCAGTACTTC. This chain links TRBV9 with TRBJ2-5; D is perhaps TRBD2 (6 bases). Germline values: CDR1 SGDLS, CDR2 YYNGEE. V was pared by 0 bases and J by 0 bases, with 12 bases between. The CDR3 is made up of 16 amino acids.

This chain joins TRBV29-1 and TRBJ2-1; 8 nucleotides match TRBD2. Germline values: CDR1 SQVTM, CDR2 ANQGSEA. The V and J ends lost 3 bases and 7 bases, in that order; junction bases with no gene match: 11. This CDR3 is 15 amino acids long. CDR3 sequence: CSVEGLGTRPNEQFF. CDR3 DNA: TGCAGCGTTGAGGGTTTGGGGACTAGACCGAATGAGCAGTTCTTC.

The chain joins TRBV7-3 to TRBJ1-1, with 9 bases fitting TRBD1. Losses at the gene ends were 6 bases for V and 4 bases for J; bases not matched to a gene: 9. CDR1 is SGHTA, CDR2 FQGTGA, per germline. There are 15 residues in the CDR3. As DNA, the CDR3 is TGTGCCAGCAGACATAGCGGGACAGGGCTCACTGAAGCTTTCTTT. Its protein is CASRHSGTGLTEAFF.

This clone was observed a single time. V usage is TRBV18 and J usage is TRBJ1-5, with D possibly TRBD1 on 6 matching bases. The V gene lost 2 bases and the J gene lost 7 bases, with 9 bases spanning the gap. This CDR3 spans 13 amino acids. Looked up from germline, CDR1 is KGHSH and CDR2 is LQKENI. CDR3 sequence reads: CASSPGGAQPQHF. In DNA form, the CDR3 reads TGTGCCAGCTCACCAGGGGGGGCACAGCCCCAGCATTTT.

V and J are TRBV29-1 and TRBJ2-7; D possibly corresponds to TRBD1 (5 bases). The CDR3 contains 13 residues. Looked up from germline, CDR1 is SQVTM and CDR2 is ANQGSEA. With 5 bases removed from V and 0 bases from J, the gap between germline ends came to 11 bases. The CDR3 coding sequence is TGCAGCGTTCGGCGGACAAACTCCTACGAGCAGTACTTC. Residues: CSVRRTNSYEQYF.

The count of this clone is one. The chain couples TRBV27 to TRBJ2-7, with TRBD2 as a possible D gene (5 bases). Looked up from germline, CDR1 is MNHEY and CDR2 is SMNVEV (reference sequence). This CDR3 is 17 amino acids long. The V end lost 0 bases, the J end lost 3 bases, and 18 bases lay between the germline ends. In DNA form, the CDR3 reads TGTGCCAGCAGTTTATCCACATTCGGAACTAGTATCTACGAGCAGTACTTC. Translating gives CASSLSTFGTSIYEQYF.

The chain joins TRBV6-5 to TRBJ1-5, with TRBD1 matching over 11 bases. Losses at the gene ends were 7 bases for V and 10 bases for J; bases not matched to a gene: 9. The CDR3 extends over 14 amino acids. In germline, CDR1 is MNHEY, CDR2 SVGAGI. This chain's CDR3 is CASTMDRGQGPQHF. The CDR3 DNA follows: TGTGCCAGCACTATGGACAGGGGGCAAGGTCCCCAGCATTTT.

This chain connects TRBV4-2 to TRBJ1-1, with D tentatively TRBD1 (6 bases). Germline V lookup: CDR1 LGHNA, CDR2 YNFKEQ. This CDR3 has 14 residues. The V gene lost 5 bases and the J gene lost 5 bases, with 15 bases spanning the gap. The DNA for the CDR3 is TGTGCCAGCAGCGAAGGGTGGGGGCTGACTGAAGCTTTCTTT. Its protein is CASSEGWGLTEAFF.

This sequence joins TRBV6-1 and TRBJ1-1; D is unclear. The CDR3 sequence is 14 residues long. V was cut by 2 bases and J by 4 bases, with 11 bases left in between. Germline-derived CDR1 and CDR2 are MNHNS and SASEGT. The CDR3 sequence: CASSEKSRGTEAFF. CDR3 nucleotides: TGTGCCAGCAGTGAAAAGTCCCGAGGCACTGAAGCTTTCTTT.

The chain combines TRBV6-2 or TRBV6-3 with TRBJ1-1, with a weak D call TRBD1 (6 bases). The V end was cut by 7 bases, the J end by 2 bases, with 20 bases between. The CDR3 sequence is 16 residues long. The germline V gene encodes CDR1 MNHEY and CDR2 SVGEGT. The CDR3 DNA follows: TGTGCCAGCACCCCACCCGAGAGGGGGGGAAACACTGAAGCTTTCTTT. Protein product: CASTPPERGGNTEAFF.

About this clone: Other DNA sequences in the same sample also yield this CDR3. CDR3 bases: TGTGCCACCAGCAGGACTAGCGGTCCCTACAATGAGCAGTTCTTC. Amino acids: CATSRTSGPYNEQFF. V usage is TRBV15 and J usage is TRBJ2-1; 9 nucleotides align to TRBD2. CDR3 length: 15 residues. V was clipped by 3 bases and J by 2 bases; unmatched bases: 2. Germline lookup yields CDR1 LNHNV and CDR2 YYDKDF (reference sequence).

This chain links TRBV12-3 or TRBV12-4 with TRBJ2-1, with D possibly matching TRBD1 (6 bases). This CDR3 is 12 amino acids long. V shed 6 bases and J shed 6 bases, with 9 bases lying between them. CDR3 amino acids: CASRTTGNEQFF. CDR3 DNA: TGTGCCAGCAGAACGACAGGCAATGAGCAGTTCTTC.

This clone was recorded once. The rearrangement joins TRBV11-2 to TRBJ2-2; 7 nucleotides agree with TRBD1. Losses at the gene ends were 3 bases for V and 7 bases for J; bases not matched to a gene: 8. The CDR3 totals 15 residues. Germline V lookup: CDR1 SGHAT, CDR2 FQNNGV. The CDR3 bases are TGTGCCAGCAGCTTCACAGGGGTCCGGGGCGGGGAGCTGTTTTTT. Amino acid sequence: CASSFTGVRGGELFF.

A remark on this clone: At one end, the junction sequence differs from germline, possibly due to a read error. V gene TRBV28 combines with J gene TRBJ1-2; a weak D match, TRBD1 (6 bases). Germline CDR1 is MDHEN and CDR2 is SYDVKM. The CDR3 loop spans 13 amino acids. CDR3 coding DNA: TGTGCCAGCACCCCCGGCGGGGGCTATGGTTACACCTTC. Its protein is CASTPGGGYGYTF.

The chain is built from TRBV4-2 and TRBJ2-7; the D gene is possibly TRBD2 (5 bases). The CDR3 is 16 residues long. V lost 3 bases and J lost 0, with 15 bases in between. Germline loops: CDR1 LGHNA, CDR2 YNFKEQ. CDR3 protein: CASSHIEGWSSYEQYF. CDR3 sequence (DNA): TGTGCCAGCAGCCATATAGAGGGTTGGAGCTCCTACGAGCAGTACTTC.